This TCR beta chain came from a study of blood T cells in healthy people across ages. The study's findings and limits: Roughly linear declines in TCR beta diversity per million T cells occurred with age.

Germline V gene data show CDR1 as LGHDT and CDR2 as YNNKEL (reference sequence). V was cut by 0 bases and J by 7 bases, with 12 bases left in between. The CDR3 consists of 15 residues. This clonotype occurred a few times. Antigen unknown. Using a J-beta primer mix together with a sample-barcoded 5' primer, a second PCR was run for about 6 to 11 cycles. The authors tagged each cDNA molecule using a template-switch adaptor with 12 random nucleotides. One entry per CDR3 protein results from TCRdb running MiXCR on the 5' RACE reads. The sample holds roughly 550,000 distinct CDR3 sequences, 20% to 30% seen once. These sequences were also reported in another study, on T cells of mothers and their children. That source adds: Addition of sample barcodes and 2-4 random nucleotides occurred through the M1S primer of the second PCR.

Sequencing was carried out using blood. This clonotype originated in a boy younger than 18 in good health. The chain joins TRBV3-1 to TRBJ1-4; D not resolved. Here the CDR3 DNA reads TGTGCCAGCAGCCAAGAAGGCCAGGCCAGTGAAAAACTGTTTTTT. It encodes CASSQEGQASEKLFF.